The 8 T cell receptor beta chains given below trace back to one sample, sequenced in a study of neurological immune-mediated disorders. Using its own MiXCR run on the 5' RACE reads, TCRdb lists one record per CDR3 protein. Of approximately 60,000 distinct CDR3 sequences listed, roughly 4.6% are singletons. What was sequenced was PBMCs. The receptor set was obtained from a man aged 45-60 years with multiple sclerosis.

As regards this clonotype: A read error is possible here, since a much larger clone lies one base away. CDR3 residues: CAISESAKGYEQYF. CDR3 DNA: TGTGCCATCAGTGAGTCCGCAAAGGGTTACGAGCAGTACTTC. The J gene is TRBJ2-7, the V gene TRBV10-3; D gene ambiguous. Germline CDR1 and CDR2: ENHRY and SYGVKD. V lost 0 bases, J lost 4 bases, and 10 bases lay in between. The CDR3 extends over 14 amino acids.

The sample holds many counts of this clonotype. One end of the junction fails to match germline, which may point to a read error. The CDR3 DNA reads as TGTGCCAGCAGAGAAGGTTCGGAGATCCAGTACTTC. Translating it yields CASREGSEIQYF. This chain links TRBV12-3 or TRBV12-4 with TRBJ2-5; D is unclear. The CDR3 totals 12 residues.

The chain is built from TRBV12-3 or TRBV12-4 and TRBJ2-7; perhaps TRBD2 as D (6 bases). Deletions cut 6 bases from V and 2 bases from J, with 11 bases between. The CDR3 runs to 13 residues. The CDR3, as DNA: TGTGCCAGCAGCCTTCCTAGCGCCTACGAGCAGTACTTC. Translating gives CASSLPSAYEQYF.

This clonotype occurred many times. The V gene is TRBV6-5, the J gene TRBJ1-2, with a possible D match to TRBD1 (6 bases). The V gene's germline CDR1 is MNHEY and CDR2 SVGAGI. V was trimmed by 2 bases and J by 1 base, leaving 14 bases between them. This CDR3 contains 16 residues. The CDR3 DNA sequence: TGTGCCAGCAGTTACACTAACAGGGCGGGTAACTATGGCTACACCTTC. It encodes CASSYTNRAGNYGYTF.

This clonotype was counted only a few times. The V call is TRBV7-2, the J call TRBJ1-2; D unclear. The CDR3 spans 12 residues. V lost 4 bases, J lost 5 bases, and 8 bases lay in between. Germline V gene sequence: CDR1 SGHTA, CDR2 FQGNSA. CDR3 DNA: TGTGCCAGCAGCTACGAAGGTTATGGCTACACCTTC. Amino acids: CASSYEGYGYTF.

On this clonotype: A much larger clonotype is one base distant, so this may be a read error. The V and J genes are TRBV11-3 and TRBJ2-1, with a possible D match to TRBD2 (5 bases). This CDR3 has 14 amino acids. The germline V gene has CDR1 SGHNT and CDR2 YENEEA. Trimming pared 1 base from V and 5 bases from J, leaving 9 bases between. The CDR3 is CASSLAGINNEQFF. In nucleotides, the CDR3 is TGTGCCAGCAGCTTAGCGGGAATAAACAATGAGCAGTTCTTC.

The chain recombines TRBV7-8 with TRBJ2-7; 9 bases agree with TRBD1. The ends lost 3 bases at V and 3 bases at J; junction bases unmatched: 3. The CDR3 runs 14 residues. CDR1 and CDR2 from the germline V gene are SGHVS and FQNEAQ. DNA for the CDR3: TGTGCCAGCAGCTTCGGGACAGGGTTCTACGAGCAGTACTTC. Its protein is CASSFGTGFYEQYF.

Only a few counts were recorded for this clonotype. The chain uses TRBV11-2 and TRBJ2-2; 9 bases fit TRBD2. The length of the CDR3 is 17 residues. Trimming removed 0 bases from V and 0 bases from J; junction bases left unmatched: 2. CDR1 and CDR2 from the germline V gene are SGHAT and FQNNGV. Here the CDR3 reads CASSLEASGANTGELFF. In DNA, the CDR3 is TGTGCCAGCAGCTTAGAGGCTAGCGGGGCGAACACCGGGGAGCTGTTTTTT. Full variable domain (missing parts from reference TRBV11-2 and TRBJ2-2): EAGVAQSPRYKIIEKRQSVAFWCNPISGHATLYWYQQILGQGPKLLIQFQNNGVVDDSQLPKDRFSAERLKGVDSTLKIQPAKLEDSAVYLCASSLEASGANTGELFFGEGSRLTVL.